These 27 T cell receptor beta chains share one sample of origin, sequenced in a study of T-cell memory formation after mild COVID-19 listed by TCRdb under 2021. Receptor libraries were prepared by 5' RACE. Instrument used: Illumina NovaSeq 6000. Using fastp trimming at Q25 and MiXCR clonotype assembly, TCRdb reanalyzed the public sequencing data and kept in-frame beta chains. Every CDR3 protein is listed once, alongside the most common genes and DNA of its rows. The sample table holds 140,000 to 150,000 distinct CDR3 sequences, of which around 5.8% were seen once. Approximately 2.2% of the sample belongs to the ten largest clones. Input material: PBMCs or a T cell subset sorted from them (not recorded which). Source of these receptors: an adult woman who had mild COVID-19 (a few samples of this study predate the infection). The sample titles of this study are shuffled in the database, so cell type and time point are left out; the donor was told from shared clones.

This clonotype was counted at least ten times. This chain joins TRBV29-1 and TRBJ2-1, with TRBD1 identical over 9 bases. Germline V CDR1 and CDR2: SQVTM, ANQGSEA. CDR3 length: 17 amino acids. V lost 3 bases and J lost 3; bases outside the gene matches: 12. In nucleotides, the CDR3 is TGCAGCGTTGAGGGGGAACCCGGGACAGGGAACTACAATGAGCAGTTCTTC. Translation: CSVEGEPGTGNYNEQFF.

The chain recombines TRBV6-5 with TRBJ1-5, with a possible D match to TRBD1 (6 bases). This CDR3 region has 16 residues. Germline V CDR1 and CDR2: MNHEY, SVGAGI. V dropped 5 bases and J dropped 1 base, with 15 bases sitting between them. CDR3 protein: CASSTTGIPSNQPQHF. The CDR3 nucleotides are TGTGCCAGCAGTACCACAGGGATCCCCAGCAATCAGCCCCAGCATTTT.

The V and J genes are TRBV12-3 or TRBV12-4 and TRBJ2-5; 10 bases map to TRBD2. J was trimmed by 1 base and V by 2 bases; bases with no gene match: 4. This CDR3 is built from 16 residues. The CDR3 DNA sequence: TGTGCCAGCAGTTTAAGCGGGGGGGCCCCCCAAGAGACCCAGTACTTC. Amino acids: CASSLSGGAPQETQYF.

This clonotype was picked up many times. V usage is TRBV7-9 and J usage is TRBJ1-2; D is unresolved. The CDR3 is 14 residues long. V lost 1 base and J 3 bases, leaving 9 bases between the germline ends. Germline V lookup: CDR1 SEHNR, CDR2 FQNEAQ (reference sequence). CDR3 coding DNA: TGTGCCAGCAGCTTAGAAGTAGGGCACTATGGCTACACCTTC. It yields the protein CASSLEVGHYGYTF.

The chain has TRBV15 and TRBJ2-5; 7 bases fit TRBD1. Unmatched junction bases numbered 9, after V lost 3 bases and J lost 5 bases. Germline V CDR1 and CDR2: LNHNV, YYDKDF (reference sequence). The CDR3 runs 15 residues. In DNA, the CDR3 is TGTGCCACCAGCAGCCGGGACAGCCCCCTGGAGACCCAGTACTTC. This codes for CATSSRDSPLETQYF. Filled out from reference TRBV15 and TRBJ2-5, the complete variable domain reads DAMVIQNPRYQVTQFGKPVTLSCSQTLNHNVMYWYQQKSSQAPKLLFHYYDKDFNNEADTPDNFQSRRPNTSFCFLDIRSPGLGDTAMYLCATSSRDSPLETQYFGPGTRLLVL.

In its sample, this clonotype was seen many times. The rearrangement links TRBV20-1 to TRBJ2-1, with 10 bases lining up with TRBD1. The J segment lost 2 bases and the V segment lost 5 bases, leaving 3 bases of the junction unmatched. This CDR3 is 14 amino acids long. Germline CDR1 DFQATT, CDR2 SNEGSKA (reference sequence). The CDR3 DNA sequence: TGCAGTGCTGGGACAGGGGAGACCTACAATGAGCAGTTCTTC. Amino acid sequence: CSAGTGETYNEQFF.

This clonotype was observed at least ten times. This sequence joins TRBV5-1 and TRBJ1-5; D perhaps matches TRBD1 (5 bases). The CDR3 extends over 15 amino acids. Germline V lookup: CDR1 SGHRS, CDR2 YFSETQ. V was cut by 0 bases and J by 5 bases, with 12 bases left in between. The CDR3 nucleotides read TGCGCCAGCAGCTTGGGGGGCAGGGAAGATCAGCCCCAGCATTTT. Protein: CASSLGGREDQPQHF.

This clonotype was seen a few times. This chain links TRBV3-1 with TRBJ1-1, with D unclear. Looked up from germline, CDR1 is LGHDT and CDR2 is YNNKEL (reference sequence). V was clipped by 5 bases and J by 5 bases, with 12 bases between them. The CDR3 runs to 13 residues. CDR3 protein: CASSSLGRTEAFF. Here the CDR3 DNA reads TGTGCCAGCAGCTCACTAGGGAGGACTGAAGCTTTCTTT.

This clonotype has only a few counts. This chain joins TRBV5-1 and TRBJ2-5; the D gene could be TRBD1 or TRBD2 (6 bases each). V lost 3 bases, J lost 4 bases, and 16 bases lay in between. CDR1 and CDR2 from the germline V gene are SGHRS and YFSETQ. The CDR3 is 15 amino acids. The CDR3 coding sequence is TGCGCCAGCAGCTGGGGGGCCAGGGGAGGAGAGACCCAGTACTTC. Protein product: CASSWGARGGETQYF.

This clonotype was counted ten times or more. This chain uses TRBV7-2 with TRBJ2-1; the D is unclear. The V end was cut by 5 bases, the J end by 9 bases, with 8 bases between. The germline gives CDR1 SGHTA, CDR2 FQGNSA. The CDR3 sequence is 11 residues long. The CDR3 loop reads CASSRRAEQFF. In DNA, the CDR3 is TGTGCCAGCAGCCGCCGGGCTGAGCAGTTCTTC. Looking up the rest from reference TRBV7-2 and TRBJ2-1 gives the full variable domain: GAGVSQSPSNKVTEKGKDVELRCDPISGHTALYWYRQSLGQGLEFLIYFQGNSAPDKSGLPSDRFSAERTGGSVSTLTIQRTQQEDSAVYLCASSRRAEQFFGPGTRLTVL.

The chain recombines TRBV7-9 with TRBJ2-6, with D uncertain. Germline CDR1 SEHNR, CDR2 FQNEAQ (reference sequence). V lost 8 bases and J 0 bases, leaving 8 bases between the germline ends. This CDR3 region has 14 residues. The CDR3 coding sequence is TGTGCCAGCGGTAGTGGCTCTGGGGCCAACGTCCTGACTTTC. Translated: CASGSGSGANVLTF.

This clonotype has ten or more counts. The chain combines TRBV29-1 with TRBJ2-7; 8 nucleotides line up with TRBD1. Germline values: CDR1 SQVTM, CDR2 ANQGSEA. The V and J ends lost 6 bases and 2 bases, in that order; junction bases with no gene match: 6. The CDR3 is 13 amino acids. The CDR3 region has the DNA TGCAGCGTCAGACAGGGGAGAGCCTACGAGCAGTACTTC. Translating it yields CSVRQGRAYEQYF.

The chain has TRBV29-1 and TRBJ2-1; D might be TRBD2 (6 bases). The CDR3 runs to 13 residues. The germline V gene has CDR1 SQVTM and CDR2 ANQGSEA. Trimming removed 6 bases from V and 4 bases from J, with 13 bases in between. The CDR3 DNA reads TGCAGCGTCCGCGGGACCCTATACAATGAGCAGTTCTTC. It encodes CSVRGTLYNEQFF.

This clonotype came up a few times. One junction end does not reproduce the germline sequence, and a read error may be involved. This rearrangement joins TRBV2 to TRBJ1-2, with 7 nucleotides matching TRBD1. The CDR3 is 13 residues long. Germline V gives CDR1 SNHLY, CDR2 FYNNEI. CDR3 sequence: CASSEGQVYGYTF. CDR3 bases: TGTGCCAGCAGCGAAGGACAGGTCTATGGCTACACCTTC.

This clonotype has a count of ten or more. The CDR3, as DNA: TGCAGTGCTTTGGACAGGGCCCACGGGGATACGCAGTATTTT. This codes for CSALDRAHGDTQYF. The genes are TRBV20-1 and TRBJ2-3, with 8 bases aligning to TRBD1. The CDR3 is made up of 14 amino acids. J lost 6 bases, V lost 5 bases, and 10 bases had no gene match. Germline V gives CDR1 DFQATT, CDR2 SNEGSKA (reference sequence).

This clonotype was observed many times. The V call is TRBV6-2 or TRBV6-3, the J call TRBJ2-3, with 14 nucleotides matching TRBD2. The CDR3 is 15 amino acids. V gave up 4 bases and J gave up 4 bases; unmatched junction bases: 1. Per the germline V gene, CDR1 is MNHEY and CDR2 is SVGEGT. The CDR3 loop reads CASSLGLAGADTQYF. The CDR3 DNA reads TGTGCCAGCAGTTTGGGACTAGCGGGAGCAGATACGCAGTATTTT.

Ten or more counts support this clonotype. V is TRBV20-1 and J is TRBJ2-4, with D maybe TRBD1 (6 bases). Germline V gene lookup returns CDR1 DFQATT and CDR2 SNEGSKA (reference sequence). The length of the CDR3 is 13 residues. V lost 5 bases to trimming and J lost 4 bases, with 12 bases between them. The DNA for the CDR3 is TGCAGTGCTGAGAACAGGGAAAAAAACATTCAGTACTTC. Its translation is CSAENREKNIQYF.

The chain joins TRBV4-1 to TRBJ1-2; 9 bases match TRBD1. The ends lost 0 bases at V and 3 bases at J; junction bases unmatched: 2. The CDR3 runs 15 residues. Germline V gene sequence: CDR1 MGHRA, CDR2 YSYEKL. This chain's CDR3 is CASSQETGGYYGYTF. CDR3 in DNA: TGCGCCAGCAGCCAAGAGACAGGGGGTTACTATGGCTACACCTTC.

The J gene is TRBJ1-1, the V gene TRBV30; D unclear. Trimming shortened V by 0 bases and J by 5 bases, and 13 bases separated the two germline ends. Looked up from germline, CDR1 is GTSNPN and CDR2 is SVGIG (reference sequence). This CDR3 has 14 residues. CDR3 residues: CAWSVLGEGTEAFF. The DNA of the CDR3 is TGTGCCTGGAGTGTTTTGGGAGAAGGTACTGAAGCTTTCTTT.

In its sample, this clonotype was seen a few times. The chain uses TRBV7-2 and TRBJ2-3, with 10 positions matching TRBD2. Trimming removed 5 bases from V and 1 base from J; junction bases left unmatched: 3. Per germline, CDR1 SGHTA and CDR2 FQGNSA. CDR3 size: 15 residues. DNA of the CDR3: TGTGCCAGCAGCCTAGGACTAGCGGGCACAGATACGCAGTATTTT. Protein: CASSLGLAGTDTQYF.

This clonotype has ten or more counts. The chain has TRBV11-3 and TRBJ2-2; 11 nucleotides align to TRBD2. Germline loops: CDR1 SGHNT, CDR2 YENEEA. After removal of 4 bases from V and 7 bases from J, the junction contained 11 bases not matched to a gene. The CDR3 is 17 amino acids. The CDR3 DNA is TGTGCCAGCAGCTCCTGGACTCTAGCGGGAGGAGGCGGGGAGCTGTTTTTT. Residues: CASSSWTLAGGGGELFF. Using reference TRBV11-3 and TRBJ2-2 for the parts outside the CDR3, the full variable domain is EAGVVQSPRYKIIEKKQPVAFWCNPISGHNTLYWYLQNLGQGPELLIRYENEEAVDDSQLPKDRFSAERLKGVDSTLKIQPAELGDSAVYLCASSSWTLAGGGGELFFGEGSRLTVL.

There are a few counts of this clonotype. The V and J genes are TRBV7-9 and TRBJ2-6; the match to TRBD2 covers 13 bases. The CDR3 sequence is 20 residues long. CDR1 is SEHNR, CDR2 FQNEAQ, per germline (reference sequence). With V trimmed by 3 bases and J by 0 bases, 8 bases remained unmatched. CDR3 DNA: TGTGCCAGCAGCTTGCGTGCGAGGACTAGCGGGAGCTCTGGGGCCAACGTCCTGACTTTC. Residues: CASSLRARTSGSSGANVLTF.

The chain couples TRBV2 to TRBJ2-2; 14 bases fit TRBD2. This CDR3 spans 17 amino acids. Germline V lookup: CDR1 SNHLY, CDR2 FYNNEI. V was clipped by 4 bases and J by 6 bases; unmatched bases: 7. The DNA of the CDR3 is TGTGCCAGCAGTGGGCTACCGGGACTAGCGGGAGCCGGGGAGCTGTTTTTT. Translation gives CASSGLPGLAGAGELFF.

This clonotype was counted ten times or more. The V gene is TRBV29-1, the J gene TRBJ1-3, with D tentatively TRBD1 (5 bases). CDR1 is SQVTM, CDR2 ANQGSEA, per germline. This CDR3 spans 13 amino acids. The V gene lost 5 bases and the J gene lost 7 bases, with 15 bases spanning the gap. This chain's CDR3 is CSVRNRTENTIYF. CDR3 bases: TGCAGCGTTAGGAACAGGACTGAGAACACCATATATTTT.

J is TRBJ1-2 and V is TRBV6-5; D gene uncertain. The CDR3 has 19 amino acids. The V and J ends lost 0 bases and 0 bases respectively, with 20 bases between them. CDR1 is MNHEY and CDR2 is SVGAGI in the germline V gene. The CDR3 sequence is CASSYSTDRPIYPNYGYTF. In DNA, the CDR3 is TGTGCCAGCAGTTACTCGACCGACCGCCCGATTTACCCTAACTATGGCTACACCTTC.

In nucleotides, the CDR3 is TGTGCCAGCCTACAGGGACTAGCGGGAGGGAATGAGCAGTTCTTC. Protein sequence: CASLQGLAGGNEQFF. The rearrangement uses TRBV6-2 or TRBV6-3 and TRBJ2-1; 16 bases line up with TRBD2. V lost 8 bases and J lost 7; bases outside the gene matches: 5. This CDR3 comprises 15 residues. Looked up from germline, CDR1 is MNHEY and CDR2 is SVGEGT.

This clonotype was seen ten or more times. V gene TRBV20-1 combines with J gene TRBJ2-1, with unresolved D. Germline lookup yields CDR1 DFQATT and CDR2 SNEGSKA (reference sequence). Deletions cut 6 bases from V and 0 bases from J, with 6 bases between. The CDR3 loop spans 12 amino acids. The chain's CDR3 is CSALVSYNEQFF. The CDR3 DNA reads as TGCAGTGCCCTGGTCTCCTACAATGAGCAGTTCTTC.